The 7 T cell receptor beta chains below come from one sample, sequenced in a study of blood T cell repertoires in COVID-19. Assay: immunoSEQ multiplex PCR; the TCRdb copy retains only in-frame clones and omits some. The repertoire holds approximately 260,000 clones, with around 84% as singletons. The specimen was PBMCs or T cells enriched from blood (not recorded which). All receptors come from a woman in her forties or fifties who had been exposed to COVID-19.

The chain recombines TRBV3-1 (or the pseudogene TRBV3-2) with TRBJ2-1; the match to TRBD1 covers 7 bases. The trim removed 2 bases at V and 8 bases at J, leaving 12 bases unmatched. This CDR3 contains 16 residues. In germline, CDR1 is LGHDT, CDR2 YNNKEL (reference sequence). The CDR3 spells CASSQPGQENSDEQFF. The CDR3 nucleotides read TGTGCCAGCAGCCAACCCGGACAGGAAAATTCGGATGAGCAGTTCTTC.

This clone was recorded only once. The chain uses TRBV25-1 and TRBJ1-1, with 7 bases identical to TRBD1. Per germline, CDR1 MGHDK and CDR2 SYGVNS. J was trimmed by 5 bases and V by 6 bases; bases with no gene match: 6. The CDR3 runs to 13 residues. The chain's CDR3 is CASRDRVRTEAFF. The CDR3 coding sequence is TGTGCCAGCAGAGACAGGGTTCGAACTGAAGCTTTCTTT.

The V and J genes are TRBV10-3 and TRBJ2-1; D is unresolved. The CDR3 covers 14 residues. V lost 8 bases and J 0 bases, leaving 11 bases between the germline ends. Germline V lookup: CDR1 ENHRY, CDR2 SYGVKD. The CDR3: CAIGGSSSYNEQFF. DNA of the CDR3: TGTGCCATCGGTGGTTCTAGCTCCTACAATGAGCAGTTCTTC.

The chain combines TRBV2 with TRBJ2-6; D is perhaps TRBD2 (6 bases). CDR1 is SNHLY, CDR2 FYNNEI, per germline. This CDR3 has 13 residues. V lost 7 bases to trimming and J lost 4 bases, with 8 bases between them. The CDR3 is CASTGEGANVLTF. The CDR3, as DNA: TGTGCCAGCACGGGGGAAGGGGCCAACGTCCTGACTTTC.

The rearrangement joins TRBV5-1 to TRBJ2-1, with TRBD2 matching over 7 bases. The CDR3 is 12 amino acids. The germline gives CDR1 SGHRS, CDR2 YFSETQ. After removal of 6 bases from V and 6 bases from J, the junction contained 3 bases not matched to a gene. The CDR3 protein is CASTPGGNEQFF. Written as DNA, the CDR3 is TGCGCCAGCACCCCGGGAGGCAATGAGCAGTTCTTC. Using reference TRBV5-1 and TRBJ2-1 for the parts outside the CDR3, the full variable domain is KAGVTQTPRYLIKTRGQQVTLSCSPISGHRSVSWYQQTPGQGLQFLFEYFSETQRNKGNFPGRFSGRQFSNSRSEMNVSTLELGDSALYLCASTPGGNEQFFGPGTRLTVL.

This clone was detected once. The V call is TRBV7-9, the J call TRBJ2-7, with D perhaps matching TRBD2 (6 bases). The CDR3 totals 14 residues. Per the germline V gene, CDR1 is SEHNR and CDR2 is FQNEAQ (reference sequence). The germline V and J ends were trimmed by 3 bases and 5 bases, with 14 bases remaining between them. In DNA, the CDR3 is TGTGCCAGCAGCTTTGAGGGGAGGAGGGACGAGCAGTACTTC. Its protein product is CASSFEGRRDEQYF.

J is TRBJ2-7 and V is TRBV5-1; tentatively, D is TRBD1 (5 bases). CDR1 SGHRS and CDR2 YFSETQ come from the germline V gene. CDR3 length equals 15 residues. Trimming pared 3 bases from V and 2 bases from J, leaving 15 bases between. The DNA for the CDR3 is TGCGCCAGCAGCTCAACAGGACAACCCACCTACGAGCAGTACTTC. Protein product: CASSSTGQPTYEQYF.